The rows below give T cell receptor beta chains drawn from one sample of a study of cytomegalovirus exposure and HLA in healthy donors. Repertoires were generated with immunoSEQ multiplex PCR, while TCRdb's copy carries only in-frame clones and drops some. The sample has tens of thousands of clones, 96% seen once. Specimen: PBMCs. The receptors here all came from a woman younger than 35 in good health and CMV-seropositive. The CDR3 runs from the conserved cysteine through the conserved F or W. A D gene is named only where the DNA matches it firmly.

J,D,V,DNA,CDR3
TRBJ2-7,NA,TRBV28,TGTGCCAGCACAGGGAACTACGAGCAGTACTTC,CASTGNYEQYF
TRBJ2-3,TRBD2,TRBV9,TGTGCCAGCAGCGTAGATAGCGGGAGGTCAGATACGCAGTATTTT,CASSVDSGRSDTQYF
TRBJ2-7,NA,TRBV20-1,TGCAGTGCTAGATCAGACTACGAGCAGTACTTC,CSARSDYEQYF
TRBJ1-4,NA,TRBV6-6,TGTGCCAGCAGTTACGGAAGGGGCGCGGCTAATGAAAAACTGTTTTTT,CASSYGRGAANEKLFF
TRBJ2-1,TRBD2,TRBV28,TGTGCCAGCAGTTTCTCCTCTAGCGGGAGATCGTTTAGTGAGCAGTTCTTC,CASSFSSSGRSFSEQFF
TRBJ2-1,NA,TRBV28,TGTGCCAGCAGTAGGATGGGCGGGCGGGTGGATGAGCAGTTCTTC,CASSRMGGRVDEQFF
TRBJ1-4,NA,TRBV2,TGTGCCAGCACCAATCCTGCCAGGGCAACTAATGAAAAACTGTTTTTT,CASTNPARATNEKLFF
TRBJ2-2,NA,TRBV28,TGTGCCAGCAGTTCGGGGGGCCCGTTCGGGGAGCTGTTTTTT,CASSSGGPFGELFF
TRBJ2-2,TRBD2,TRBV18,TGTGCCAGCTCACCCCTGGGGCTAGCGGGCGCGAACACCGGGGAGCTGTTTTTT,CASSPLGLAGANTGELFF
TRBJ2-1,TRBD2,TRBV5-6,TGTGCCAGCAGCTGGGGTAGGGGTAGCGGGAACAATGAGCAGTTCTTC,CASSWGRGSGNNEQFF
TRBJ2-5,TRBD2,TRBV2,TGTGCCAGCAAAGCGGGAGGGCAAGAGACCCAGTACTTC,CASKAGGQETQYF